The 14 T cell receptor beta chains presented below share a single source sample, sequenced in a study of blood T cell repertoires in COVID-19. This table comes from immunoSEQ multiplex PCR, and its TCRdb copy is limited to in-frame clones, with some not included. The sample includes 410,000 or so clones, 75% to 90% of them seen just once. The sequenced sample was peripheral blood. The receptors originated from a woman aged 25-40 years with active or convalescent COVID-19.

The chain is built from TRBV27 and TRBJ1-4; D unclear. CDR1 MNHEY and CDR2 SMNVEV come from the germline V gene (reference sequence). There are 15 residues in the CDR3. V lost 3 bases to trimming and J lost 4 bases, with 12 bases between them. This CDR3 reads CASSFSWTLNEKLFF. In DNA form, the CDR3 reads TGTGCCAGCAGTTTTTCTTGGACTCTTAATGAAAAACTGTTTTTT.

The J gene is TRBJ2-1, the V gene TRBV11-2; TRBD1 matches 7 bases. Per germline, CDR1 SGHAT and CDR2 FQNNGV. The CDR3 is made up of 12 amino acids. V shed 5 bases and J 13 bases; nucleotides not matched to a gene: 8. This CDR3 is CASSAQGQDQFF. The DNA of the CDR3 is TGTGCCAGCAGCGCCCAAGGACAGGACCAGTTCTTC.

The CDR3 protein is CASGLDLVYEQFF. CDR3 DNA sequence: TGTGCTAGTGGTTTGGACTTAGTATATGAGCAGTTCTTC. The V gene is TRBV12-5, the J gene TRBJ2-1; D not resolved. V lost 1 base and J 8 bases, leaving 9 bases between the germline ends. CDR1 is LGHNT and CDR2 is FRNRAP in the germline V gene. The CDR3 sequence is 13 residues long.

The chain combines TRBV10-3 with TRBJ2-2, with TRBD2 as a possible D gene (6 bases). Germline assignment: CDR1 ENHRY and CDR2 SYGVKD. CDR3 length equals 15 residues. V was clipped by 7 bases and J by 0 bases, with 12 bases between them. The CDR3 DNA reads as TGTGCCATCACCGGAGGGCTCCCGAACACCGGGGAGCTGTTTTTT. It yields the protein CAITGGLPNTGELFF.

The rearrangement uses TRBV27 and TRBJ2-1; 8 bases line up with TRBD2. V shed 0 bases and J 6 bases; nucleotides not matched to a gene: 13. CDR3 length: 18 amino acids. Germline loops: CDR1 MNHEY, CDR2 SMNVEV (reference sequence). The CDR3: CASSLSIRAGGVGNEQFF. CDR3 DNA sequence: TGTGCCAGCAGTTTATCGATACGGGCGGGAGGCGTTGGCAATGAGCAGTTCTTC.

The V call is TRBV5-4, the J call TRBJ2-5, with D perhaps TRBD1 (7 bases). Germline V gives CDR1 SGHNT, CDR2 YYREEE (reference sequence). Trimming stripped 3 bases from V and 1 base from J, with 13 bases between. The CDR3 runs 15 residues. The CDR3 spells CASSSRRDSQETQYF. The CDR3 region has the DNA TGTGCCAGCAGCTCCAGGCGGGACAGCCAAGAGACCCAGTACTTC.

This clone was recorded a few times. The chain recombines TRBV2 with TRBJ2-7, with 7 bases identical to TRBD2. V shed 11 bases, J shed 2 bases, and the junction held 12 bases outside the gene matches. Germline CDR1 reads SNHLY; CDR2 reads FYNNEI. The CDR3 consists of 14 residues. The CDR3 DNA reads TGTGCCTCACAGTTAGAAGCGGGGCCCTACGAGCAGTACTTC. Encoded protein: CASQLEAGPYEQYF.

V usage is TRBV12-3 or TRBV12-4 and J usage is TRBJ1-5; 7 bases are shared with TRBD1. The CDR3 totals 13 residues. The V gene end was trimmed by 8 bases and the J gene end by 6 bases; junction bases not matched to a gene: 7. CDR3 sequence (DNA): TGTGCCAGCTCAGGGGGTCGGAGTCAGCCCCAGCATTTT. Translated: CASSGGRSQPQHF.

The gene calls are TRBV7-9 and TRBJ1-2, with TRBD1 matching 10 bases. V lost 5 bases to trimming and J lost 8 bases; unmatched junction nucleotides: 5. The germline CDR1 and CDR2 sequences are SEHNR and FQNEAQ (reference sequence). This CDR3 spans 13 amino acids. CDR3 nucleotides: TGTGCCAGCAGCAAAGGACAGGGGGGCGGCTACACCTTC. This sequence encodes CASSKGQGGGYTF.

The V and J genes are TRBV5-1 and TRBJ2-3; perhaps TRBD1 as D (5 bases). Trimming pared 4 bases from V and 6 bases from J, leaving 21 bases between. The germline V gene encodes CDR1 SGHRS and CDR2 YFSETQ. The CDR3 runs 16 residues. The CDR3: CASSQTGRQTWDTQYF. The CDR3, as DNA: TGCGCCAGCAGCCAAACAGGTCGGCAGACATGGGATACGCAGTATTTT.

This chain uses TRBV18 with TRBJ1-1; 8 bases align to TRBD1. This CDR3 is 16 amino acids long. Losses at the gene ends were 4 bases for V and 0 bases for J; bases not matched to a gene: 7. CDR1 and CDR2 (germline): KGHSH, LQKENI. CDR3 DNA: TGTGCCAGCTCACGAGACAGGGGCTTTATGAACACTGAAGCTTTCTTT. Translated, it gives CASSRDRGFMNTEAFF. The whole variable domain, filled in from reference TRBV18 and TRBJ1-1, reads NAGVMQNPRHLVRRRGQEARLRCSPMKGHSHVYWYRQLPEEGLKFMVYLQKENIIDESGMPKERFSAEFPKEGPSILRIQQVVRGDSAAYFCASSRDRGFMNTEAFFGQGTRLTVV.

The chain links TRBV5-1 to TRBJ2-3; 9 bases line up with TRBD2. Germline V gene sequence: CDR1 SGHRS, CDR2 YFSETQ. V shed 4 bases and J 2 bases; nucleotides not matched to a gene: 14. The CDR3 is 18 residues long. CDR3 coding DNA: TGCGCCAGCAGCCCGGATCTCGCTAGCGGGGTCTCCACAGATACGCAGTATTTT. As protein: CASSPDLASGVSTDTQYF.

The chain recombines TRBV27 with TRBJ2-7; D is uncertain. Germline CDR1 and CDR2: MNHEY and SMNVEV (reference sequence). V was trimmed by 4 bases and J by 3 bases, leaving 13 bases between them. The CDR3 is 14 residues long. CDR3 bases: TGTGCCAGCAGTTCCCCCGGTCGGAGCTACGAGCAGTACTTC. Protein: CASSSPGRSYEQYF.

This chain links TRBV4-1 with TRBJ2-7; a possible D gene is TRBD2 (7 bases). The CDR3 covers 16 residues. V lost 2 bases and J 3 bases, leaving 17 bases between the germline ends. Germline-derived CDR1 and CDR2 are MGHRA and YSYEKL. As DNA, the CDR3 is TGCGCCAGCAGCCAACCGTCGGGGGGCGCCAACTACGAGCAGTACTTC. Amino acid sequence: CASSQPSGGANYEQYF.